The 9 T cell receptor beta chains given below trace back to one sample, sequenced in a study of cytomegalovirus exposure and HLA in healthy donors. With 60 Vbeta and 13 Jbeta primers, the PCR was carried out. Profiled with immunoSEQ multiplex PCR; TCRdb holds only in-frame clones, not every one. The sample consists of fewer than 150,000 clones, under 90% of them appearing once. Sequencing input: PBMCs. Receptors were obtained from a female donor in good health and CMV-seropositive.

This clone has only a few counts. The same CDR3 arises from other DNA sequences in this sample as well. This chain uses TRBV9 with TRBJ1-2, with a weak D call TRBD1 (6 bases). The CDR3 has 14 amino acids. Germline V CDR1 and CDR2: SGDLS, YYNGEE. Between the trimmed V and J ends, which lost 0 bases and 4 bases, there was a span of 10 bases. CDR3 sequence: CASSVGQGTYGYTF. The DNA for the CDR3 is TGTGCCAGCAGCGTAGGGCAGGGGACCTATGGCTACACCTTC.

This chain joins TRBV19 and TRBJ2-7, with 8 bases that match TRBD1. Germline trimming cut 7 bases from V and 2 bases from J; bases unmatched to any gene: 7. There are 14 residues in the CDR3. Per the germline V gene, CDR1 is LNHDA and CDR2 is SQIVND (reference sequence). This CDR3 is CASMAPQGAYEQYF. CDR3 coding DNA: TGTGCCAGTATGGCCCCACAGGGGGCCTACGAGCAGTACTTC.

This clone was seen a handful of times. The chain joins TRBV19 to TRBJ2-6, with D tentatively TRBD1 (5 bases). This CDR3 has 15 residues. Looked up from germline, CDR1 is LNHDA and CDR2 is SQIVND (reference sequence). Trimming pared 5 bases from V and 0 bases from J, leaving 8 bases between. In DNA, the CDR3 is TGTGCCAGTAGTTCCGACAGCTCTGGGGCCAACGTCCTGACTTTC. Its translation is CASSSDSSGANVLTF.

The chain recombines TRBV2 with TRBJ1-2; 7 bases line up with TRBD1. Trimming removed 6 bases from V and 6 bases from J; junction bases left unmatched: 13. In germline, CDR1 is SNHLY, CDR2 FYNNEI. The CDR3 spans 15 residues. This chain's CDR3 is CASRYLDRAKDGYTF. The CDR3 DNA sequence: TGTGCCAGCAGATACCTAGACAGGGCGAAGGATGGCTACACCTTC.

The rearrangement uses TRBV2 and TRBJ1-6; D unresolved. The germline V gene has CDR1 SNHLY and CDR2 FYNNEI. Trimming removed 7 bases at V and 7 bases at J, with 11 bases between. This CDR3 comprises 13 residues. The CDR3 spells CASIRRENSPLHF. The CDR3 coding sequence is TGTGCCAGCATTCGGCGGGAAAATTCACCCCTCCACTTT.

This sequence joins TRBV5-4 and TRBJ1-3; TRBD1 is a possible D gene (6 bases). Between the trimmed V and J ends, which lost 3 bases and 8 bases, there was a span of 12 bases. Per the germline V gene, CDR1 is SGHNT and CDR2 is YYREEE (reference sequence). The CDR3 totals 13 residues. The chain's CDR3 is CASSSQKGDTIYF. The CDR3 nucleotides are TGTGCCAGCAGCTCGCAGAAGGGGGACACCATATATTTT.

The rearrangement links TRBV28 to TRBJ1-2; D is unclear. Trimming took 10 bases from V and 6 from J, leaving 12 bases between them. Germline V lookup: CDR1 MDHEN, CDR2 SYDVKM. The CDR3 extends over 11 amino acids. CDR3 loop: CAILRRDGYTF. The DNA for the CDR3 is TGTGCCATCTTAAGGCGGGATGGCTACACCTTC.

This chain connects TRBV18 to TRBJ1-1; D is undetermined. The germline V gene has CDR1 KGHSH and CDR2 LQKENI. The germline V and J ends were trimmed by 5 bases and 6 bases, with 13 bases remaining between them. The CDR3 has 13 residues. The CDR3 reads CASSITTWPEAFF. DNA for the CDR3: TGTGCCAGCTCAATTACTACCTGGCCTGAAGCTTTCTTT.

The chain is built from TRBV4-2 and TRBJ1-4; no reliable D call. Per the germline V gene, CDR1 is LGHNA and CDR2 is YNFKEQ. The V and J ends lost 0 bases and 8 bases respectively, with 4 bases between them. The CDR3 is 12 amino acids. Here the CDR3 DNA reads TGTGCCAGCAGCCAAGATCTCGAAAAACTGTTTTTT. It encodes CASSQDLEKLFF.